The entry that follows covers one T cell receptor (beta chain) sequence. The source of the sample is a study of blood T cell repertoires in COVID-19. Study overall: In each case, the material was cDNA or gDNA derived from T cells, B-cell-depleted T cells, or PBMCs.

The data were produced by immunoSEQ multiplex PCR, yet TCRdb's version contains in-frame clones alone and is incomplete. The table lists under 300,000 clones, around 87% of them singletons. V gave up 7 bases and J gave up 7 bases, with 11 bases separating them. Germline lookup yields CDR1 MDHEN and CDR2 SYDVKM. The CDR3 runs 11 residues. The chain recombines TRBV28 with TRBJ2-7; D gene uncertain. The sequencing sample was made of peripheral blood. This sequence originates from a man younger than 35 with active or convalescent COVID-19. The CDR3 loop reads CASTSFGEQYF. CDR3 DNA sequence: TGTGCCAGCACTTCATTCGGGGAGCAGTACTTC.